The source of this T cell receptor beta chain is a study of radiotherapy plus CTLA-4 blockade in lung cancer. The wider study: Objective responses were documented in approximately 18% of patients, with disease control in roughly 30%. Study outcomes and limitations: Alongside interferon-beta, early blood T cell clone dynamics were reportedly the best predictor of response. TCR clones from tumors expanded in blood after radiotherapy plus ipilimumab.

The data were produced by immunoSEQ multiplex PCR, yet TCRdb's version contains in-frame clones alone and is incomplete. The data contain tens of thousands of clones, roughly four fifths of them singletons. Patients with chemo-refractory metastatic non-small-cell lung cancer received focal radiation plus CTLA-4 blockade with ipilimumab. Note on this clone: Its target is unknown.

The J segment lost 3 bases and the V segment lost 6 bases, leaving 3 bases of the junction unmatched. The CDR3 consists of 13 residues. Germline V gene lookup returns CDR1 ENHRY and CDR2 SYGVKD. This chain links TRBV10-3 with TRBJ1-1; 8 bases agree with TRBD1. The sequence was collected from a human donor with non-small cell lung cancer whose response to radiotherapy plus ipilimumab could not be evaluated. Some clones in this sample may be carry-over from other donors' samples. This specimen was peripheral blood, taken from a patient treated with radiotherapy plus ipilimumab. The CDR3 nucleotides read TGTGCCATCAGCCTGACAGGGGACACTGAAGCTTTCTTT. Amino acids: CAISLTGDTEAFF.